This T cell receptor beta chain was documented in a study of blood T cells in healthy people across ages. Study results and limitations: Comparison with aged donors showed that long-lived donors had more naive CD4+ cells and higher diversity. The study lacked donor CMV status, which possibly confounded expanded clonotype changes.

Together with a sample-barcoded 5' primer, a J-beta primer mix was included in a second PCR lasting roughly 6 to 12 cycles. With 12 random nucleotides, a template-switch adaptor tagged each individual cDNA molecule. From the 5' RACE reads, TCRdb called clonotypes with MiXCR, one entry per CDR3 protein. The sample contains 1.6 million or so distinct CDR3 sequences, 30% to 40% of which appear only once. Germline V gene data show CDR1 as DFQATT and CDR2 as SNEGSKA (reference sequence). This CDR3 is 15 amino acids long. V was clipped by 3 bases and J by 3 bases, with 18 bases between them. In this sample, this clonotype turned up a few times. Its cognate antigen is unknown.

Input material: blood. This chain uses TRBV20-1 with TRBJ2-7; D gene ambiguous. This clonotype was obtained from a young woman in good health. CDR3 loop: CSASVSETGHYEQYF. CDR3 DNA sequence: TGCAGTGCTAGCGTATCCGAGACTGGTCACTACGAGCAGTACTTC.